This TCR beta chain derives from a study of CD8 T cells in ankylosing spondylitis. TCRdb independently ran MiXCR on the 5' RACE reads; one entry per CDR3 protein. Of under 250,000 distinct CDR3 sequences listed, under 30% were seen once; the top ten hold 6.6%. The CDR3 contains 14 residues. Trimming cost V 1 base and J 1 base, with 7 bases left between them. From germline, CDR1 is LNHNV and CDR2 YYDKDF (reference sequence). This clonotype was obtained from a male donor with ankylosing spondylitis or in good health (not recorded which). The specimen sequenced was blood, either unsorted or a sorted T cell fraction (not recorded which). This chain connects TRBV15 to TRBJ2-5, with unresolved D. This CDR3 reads CATSRGNSQETQYF. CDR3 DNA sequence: TGTGCCACCAGCAGAGGGAACAGCCAAGAGACCCAGTACTTC.